This T cell receptor beta chain was obtained from a study of shared clonotypes between healthy human individuals. For the study at large: Participating donors consisted of a couple of women and a few men aged 18 to 49. Three plates were used per donor for CD4 naive, three for CD4 memory, two for CD8 naive and one for CD8 memory. The study's findings and limits: Shared across a few donors were roughly 5.3% of the naive CD4 clonotypes.

Each donor was a Caucasian adult residing in Nashville, Tennessee. Profiled with immunoSEQ multiplex PCR; TCRdb holds only in-frame clones, not every one. The sample consists of over 95,000 clones, about 70% of them appearing once. Trimming removed 0 bases from V and 5 bases from J, with 17 bases in between. CDR1 is MGHRA and CDR2 is YSYEKL in the germline V gene. There are 16 residues in the CDR3. To note about this clone: The antigen remains unidentified.

The chain couples TRBV4-1 to TRBJ2-7; no clear D. This TCR came from a woman in her 30s in good health. The material sequenced was memory CD8+ T cells sorted from blood. Subset in this sample: CD45RO+ cells pooled with CCR7-negative TemRA cells. The CDR3, as DNA: TGCGCCAGCAGCCAAGATGGCGCTCGAAGTAGGGACGAGCAGTACTTC. Translation: CASSQDGARSRDEQYF.